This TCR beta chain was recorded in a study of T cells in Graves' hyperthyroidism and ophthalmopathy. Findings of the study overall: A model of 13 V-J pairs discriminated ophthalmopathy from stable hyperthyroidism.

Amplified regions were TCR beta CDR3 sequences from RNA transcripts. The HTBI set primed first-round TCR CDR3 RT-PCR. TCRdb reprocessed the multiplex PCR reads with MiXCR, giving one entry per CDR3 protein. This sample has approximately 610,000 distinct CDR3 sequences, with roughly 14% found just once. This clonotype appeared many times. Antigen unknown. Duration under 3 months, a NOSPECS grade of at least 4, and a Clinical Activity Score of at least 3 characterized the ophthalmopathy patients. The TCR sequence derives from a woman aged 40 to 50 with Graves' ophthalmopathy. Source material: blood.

CDR3 nucleotide sequence: TGCGCCAGCAGCTCGGACTGGGGCACTGAAGCTTTCTTT. Protein product: CASSSDWGTEAFF. The chain uses TRBV5-1 and TRBJ1-1; no firm D call. Germline assignment: CDR1 SGHRS and CDR2 YFSETQ. V was pared by 3 bases and J by 4 bases, with 10 bases between. The CDR3 totals 13 residues.